The T cell receptor (beta chain) under discussion was sequenced for a study of T cell responses to AZD1222 COVID-19 vaccine. Regarding the study as a whole: White British ancestry dominated among donors, who included more females, and clonal diversity was possibly underestimated.

The J segment lost 3 bases and the V segment lost 8 bases, leaving 9 bases of the junction unmatched. The CDR3 runs 14 residues. The germline gives CDR1 WSHSY, CDR2 SAAADI. The protocol was immunoSEQ multiplex PCR, while the TCRdb copy is restricted to in-frame clones and leaves out a portion. The repertoire holds 60,000 to 80,000 clones, with over 60% as singletons. On this clone: The target antigen is unknown.

The receptor was isolated from an adult who received the AZD1222 COVID-19 vaccine. The sequencing used peripheral blood, collected 28 days after the second AZD1222 dose. This chain uses TRBV10-2 with TRBJ1-2; 7 nucleotides match TRBD1. The CDR3 DNA reads as TGCGCCAGCGGACAACAGGGGAAAGACTATGGCTACACCTTC. This sequence encodes CASGQQGKDYGYTF.